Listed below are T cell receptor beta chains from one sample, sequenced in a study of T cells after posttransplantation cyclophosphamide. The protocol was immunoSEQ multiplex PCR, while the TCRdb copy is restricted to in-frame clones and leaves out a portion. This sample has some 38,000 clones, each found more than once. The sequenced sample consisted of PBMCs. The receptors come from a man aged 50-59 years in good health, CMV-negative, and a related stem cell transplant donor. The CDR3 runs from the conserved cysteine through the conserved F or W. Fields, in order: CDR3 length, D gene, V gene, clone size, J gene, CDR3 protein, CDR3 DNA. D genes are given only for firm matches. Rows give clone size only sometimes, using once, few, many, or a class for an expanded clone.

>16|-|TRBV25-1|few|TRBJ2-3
CASSVSDNLFTDTQYF
TGTGCCAGCAGTGTATCCGACAACCTTTTCACAGATACGCAGTATTTT
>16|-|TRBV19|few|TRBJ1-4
CASMDNRGATNEKLFF
TGTGCCAGTATGGACAACAGAGGAGCAACTAATGAAAAACTGTTTTTT
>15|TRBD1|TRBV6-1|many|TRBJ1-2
CASSEAGTANYGYTF
TGTGCCAGCAGTGAAGCGGGGACAGCTAACTATGGCTACACCTTC
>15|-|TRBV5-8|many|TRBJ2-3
CASSLMGPATDTQYF
TGTGCCAGCAGCTTGATGGGCCCCGCTACAGATACGCAGTATTTT
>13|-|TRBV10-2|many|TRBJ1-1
CASYRVGPTEAFF
TGCGCCAGCTACAGGGTCGGTCCCACTGAAGCTTTCTTT
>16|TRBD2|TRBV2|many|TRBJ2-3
CASSITSGAYTDTQYF
TGTGCCAGCAGTATTACTAGCGGGGCCTACACAGATACGCAGTATTTT
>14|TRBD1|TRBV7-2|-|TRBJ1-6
CASSSGTAFSPLHF
TGTGCCAGCAGCTCCGGGACAGCCTTTTCACCCCTCCACTTT
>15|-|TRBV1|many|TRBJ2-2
CTSGPLERGTGELFF
TGCACCAGCGGCCCTCTAGAACGGGGAACCGGGGAGCTGTTTTTT
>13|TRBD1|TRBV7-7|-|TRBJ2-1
CASSLVQGAPWFF
TGTGCCAGCAGCTTAGTACAGGGGGCCCCCTGGTTCTTC
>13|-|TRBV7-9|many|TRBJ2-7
CASSLTSSYEQYF
TGTGCCAGCAGCTTAACTAGCTCCTACGAGCAGTACTTC
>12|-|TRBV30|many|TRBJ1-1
CASQPDSRTAFF
TGTGCCTCCCAACCGGACTCACGTACAGCTTTCTTT
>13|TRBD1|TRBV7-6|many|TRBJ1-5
CASSAGQNQPQHF
TGTGCCAGCAGCGCGGGACAGAATCAGCCCCAGCATTTT
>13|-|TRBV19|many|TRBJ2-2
CASSIRGTGELFF
TGTGCCAGTAGTATACGGGGAACCGGGGAGCTGTTTTTT
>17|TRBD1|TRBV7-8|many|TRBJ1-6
CASSLGVLGTGNSPLHF
TGTGCCAGCAGCCTAGGGGTCCTAGGGACAGGCAATTCACCCCTCCACTTT